Below are 6 T cell receptor beta chains sequenced from a single sample in a study of cytomegalovirus exposure and HLA in healthy donors. In the PCR, 60 Vbeta and 13 Jbeta primers were used. Only in-frame clones appear in the TCRdb table, and some are missing; sequencing was by immunoSEQ multiplex PCR. Here the sample spans about 250,000 clones, around 80% being singletons. Sequenced sample: PBMCs. These receptors all come from a boy aged 5-17 years in good health and CMV-seronegative.

The chain links TRBV11-3 to TRBJ1-1, with a possible D match to TRBD1 (5 bases). Germline CDR1 reads SGHNT; CDR2 reads YENEEA. Deletions cut 1 base from V and 2 bases from J, with 14 bases between. The CDR3 length is 16 residues. DNA of the CDR3: TGTGCCAGCAGCTTAGTTCGGGGGTTTGGCAACACTGAAGCTTTCTTT. It encodes CASSLVRGFGNTEAFF. The full variable domain, its missing parts supplied by reference TRBV11-3 and TRBJ1-1, is EAGVVQSPRYKIIEKKQPVAFWCNPISGHNTLYWYLQNLGQGPELLIRYENEEAVDDSQLPKDRFSAERLKGVDSTLKIQPAELGDSAVYLCASSLVRGFGNTEAFFGQGTRLTVV.

The gene calls are TRBV5-8 and TRBJ2-5, with 9 bases matching TRBD1. The better agreement between TRBJ2-7 and the DNA end casts doubt on the J call. Germline loops: CDR1 SGHTS, CDR2 YDEGEE. The CDR3 is made up of 15 amino acids. Here the CDR3 DNA reads TGTGCCAGCAGCCGAAGATCGGACAGGGGCGACGAGCAGTACTTC. Translating it yields CASSRRSDRGDEQYF.

The chain employs TRBV6-5 and TRBJ1-1; D perhaps matches TRBD1 (5 bases). V lost 4 bases and J 5 bases, leaving 20 bases between the germline ends. The CDR3 runs 16 residues. Germline lookup yields CDR1 MNHEY and CDR2 SVGAGI. This chain's CDR3 is CASSSDPFRRGTEAFF. The CDR3 nucleotides are TGTGCCAGCAGTTCCGACCCCTTCAGGAGGGGTACTGAAGCTTTCTTT.

The genes are TRBV4-2 and TRBJ2-7; 10 bases align to TRBD1. J lost 4 bases, V lost 4 bases, and 4 bases had no gene match. Germline V gene lookup returns CDR1 LGHNA and CDR2 YNFKEQ. The CDR3 loop spans 14 amino acids. The CDR3 loop is CASSRDRGTYEQYF. DNA for the CDR3: TGTGCCAGCAGCCGGGACAGGGGAACGTACGAGCAGTACTTC.

The chain joins TRBV7-9 to TRBJ2-6, with 8 nucleotides matching TRBD1. This CDR3 spans 17 amino acids. Per the germline V gene, CDR1 is SEHNR and CDR2 is FQNEAQ (reference sequence). Trimming cost V 1 base and J 4 bases; bases outside gene matches: 6. The CDR3 sequence: CASSLGTGLSGANVLTF. CDR3 DNA: TGTGCCAGCAGCTTAGGGACAGGGCTTTCAGGGGCCAACGTCCTGACTTTC. The variable domain in full, with the rest retrieved from reference TRBV7-9 and TRBJ2-6, is DTGVSQNPRHKITKRGQNVTFRCDPISEHNRLYWYRQTLGQGPEFLTYFQNEAQLEKSRLLSDRFSAERPKGSFSTLEIQRTEQGDSAMYLCASSLGTGLSGANVLTFGAGSRLTVL.

This clone was picked up one time. J is TRBJ1-1 and V is TRBV10-1; D may be TRBD1 (6 bases). Deletions cut 1 base from V and 5 bases from J, with 11 bases between. Per germline, CDR1 WNHNN and CDR2 SYGVQD (reference sequence). There are 14 residues in the CDR3. The CDR3 protein is CASSELGGRTEAFF. The CDR3 DNA follows: TGCGCCAGCAGTGAGTTAGGGGGTAGGACTGAAGCTTTCTTT.